Detailed here is one T cell receptor (beta chain). Its antigen is not identified. Both TCRalpha and TCRbeta cDNA were subjected to two nested PCRs lasting approximately 16 and 10 cycles. TCRdb reprocessed the 5' RACE reads, keeping one entry per CDR3 protein, no DNA. The sample has around 99,000 distinct CDR3 sequences. The data were taken from a study of monozygotic twins with inflammatory bowel disease. Study observations and caveats: IBD patients had lower TCRbeta diversity (inverse Simpson) than healthy co-twins. What may have added variability to patient repertoires is that immunosuppressive treatments differed.

Each donor supplied about 2.4 ml of blood. The TCR sequence derives from a human donor with ulcerative colitis or Crohn's disease, or a healthy co-twin of an affected twin (not recorded which). The source material was blood.

CDR3 loop: CASSDPGGRGNYGYTF. The J gene is TRBJ1-2, the V gene TRBV2; there is no DNA to check the TCRdb D call of TRBD1. Germline lookup yields CDR1 SNHLY and CDR2 FYNNEI. This CDR3 has 16 residues.